This T cell receptor beta chain was documented in a study of OX40 agonist ivuxolimab in advanced cancers. Overall study: Every 2 weeks, patients received ivuxolimab intravenously, dosed at 0.01 to 10 mg/kg.

Method: immunoSEQ multiplex PCR; TCRdb's copy keeps in-frame clones and lacks some. The table records 20,000 to 25,000 clones, 80% to 90% of them present only once. Germline lookup yields CDR1 SGHVS and CDR2 FNYEAQ. V lost 4 bases to trimming and J lost 2 bases; unmatched junction nucleotides: 3. CDR3 length: 15 residues. The chain combines TRBV7-6 with TRBJ2-7; 12 bases are a match to TRBD2. The starting material was CD4+ or CD8+ T cells sorted from blood, obtained in a trial of the OX40 agonist ivuxolimab. This TCR came from an adult with an advanced solid tumor such as melanoma, head and neck, liver or kidney cancer. CDR3: CASSWTSGTAYEQYF. The CDR3 DNA follows: TGTGCCAGCAGCTGGACTAGCGGGACCGCCTACGAGCAGTACTTC.